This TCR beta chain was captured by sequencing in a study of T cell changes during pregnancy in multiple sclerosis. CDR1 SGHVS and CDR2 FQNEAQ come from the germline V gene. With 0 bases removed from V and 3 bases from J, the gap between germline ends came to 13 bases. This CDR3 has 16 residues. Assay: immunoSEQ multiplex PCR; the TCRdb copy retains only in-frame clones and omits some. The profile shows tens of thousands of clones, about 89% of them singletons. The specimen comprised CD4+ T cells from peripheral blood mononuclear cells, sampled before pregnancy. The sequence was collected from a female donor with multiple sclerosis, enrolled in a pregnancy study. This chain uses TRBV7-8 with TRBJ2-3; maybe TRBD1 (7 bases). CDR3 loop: CASSLAQTGRTDTQYF. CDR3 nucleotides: TGTGCCAGCAGCTTAGCGCAGACAGGGAGGACAGATACGCAGTATTTT.